The 3 T cell receptor beta chains listed next were all sequenced from one sample in a study of blood T cell repertoires in COVID-19. Produced via immunoSEQ multiplex PCR; TCRdb's table is partial and in-frame only. The data hold a few hundred thousand clones, with about 90% observed a single time. Sequenced: PBMCs or T cells enriched from blood (not recorded which). The receptors shown here come from a woman in her twenties or thirties who had recovered from COVID-19.

A single count supports this clone. CDR3 protein: CASSTDGGNQPQHF. CDR3 nucleotides: TGTGCCAGCAGTACTGACGGCGGGAATCAGCCCCAGCATTTT. The chain carries TRBV2 and TRBJ1-5; D is undetermined. The CDR3 totals 14 residues. V lost 5 bases, J lost 4 bases, and 12 bases lay in between. Germline CDR1 reads SNHLY; CDR2 reads FYNNEI.

This chain connects TRBV30 to TRBJ2-3; the D is unclear. Germline V gene lookup returns CDR1 GTSNPN and CDR2 SVGIG (reference sequence). The CDR3 consists of 14 residues. V lost 4 bases and J lost 5, with 16 bases in between. The CDR3 spells CAWIVAGAQDTQYF. DNA of the CDR3: TGTGCCTGGATTGTAGCAGGCGCCCAAGATACGCAGTATTTT.

The V call is TRBV9, the J call TRBJ2-7, with a weak D call TRBD2 (6 bases). Germline V gene data show CDR1 as SGDLS and CDR2 as YYNGEE. V dropped 0 bases and J dropped 4 bases, with 17 bases sitting between them. The CDR3 sequence is 16 residues long. CDR3 coding DNA: TGTGCCAGCAGCGTAGGAGGGTCGGGAGCCTGGTACGAGCAGTACTTC. Translating it yields CASSVGGSGAWYEQYF. The whole variable domain, remainder taken from reference TRBV9 and TRBJ2-7, is DSGVTQTPKHLITATGQRVTLRCSPRSGDLSVYWYQQSLDQGLQFLIQYYNGEERAKGNILERFSAQQFPDLHSELNLSSLELGDSALYFCASSVGGSGAWYEQYFGPGTRLTVT.